These T cell receptor beta chains were read from a single sample in a study of tumor-infiltrating lymphocytes in oesophageal squamous cell carcinoma. TCRdb re-called the PCR reads with MiXCR, one entry per CDR3 protein. The table includes fewer than 20,000 distinct CDR3 sequences, roughly 41% detected once. Input material: normal esophageal tissue next to the tumor. All receptors come from a male donor with esophageal squamous cell carcinoma. Both conserved end residues are part of each CDR3. Fields, in order: clone size, J gene, V gene, D gene, CDR3 protein, CDR3 DNA. A D gene is named only where the DNA matches it firmly. Clone size is given for some rows only: seen once, a few or many times, or a class if the clone is expanded.

many | TRBJ2-6 | TRBV12-3/TRBV12-4 | NA | CASSRQEHVGWLHLRF | NA
once | TRBJ2-1 | TRBV11-1 | NA | CASSFFPWNEQFF | TGTGCCAGCAGCTTTTTCCCCTGGAATGAGCAGTTCTTC
NA | TRBJ1-1 | TRBV25-1 | NA | CASSSRTAPGTEAFF | TGTGCCAGCAGTTCCCGGACAGCACCGGGCACTGAAGCTTTCTTT
NA | TRBJ2-3 | TRBV7-2 | NA | CASSLVPGDTQYF | TGTGCCAGCAGCTTAGTCCCGGGAGATACGCAGTATTTT
few | TRBJ2-1 | TRBV18 | NA | CASSLRVYEQFF | TGTGCCAGCTCACTCAGGGTTTACGAGCAGTTCTTC
NA | TRBJ2-7 | TRBV6-1 | TRBD2 | CASSQSGTPAYEQYF | TGTGCCAGCAGCCAAAGCGGGACGCCTGCCTACGAGCAGTACTTC
many | TRBJ2-7 | TRBV5-1 | NA | CASSLAYEQYF | TGCGCCAGCAGCTTGGCCTACGAGCAGTACTTC
NA | TRBJ2-7 | TRBV7-4 | NA | CASSLGYGRGEQYF | TGTGCCAGCAGCTTAGGGTACGGACGCGGCGAGCAGTACTTC
NA | TRBJ2-6 | TRBV5-1 | NA | CASSPRGSGANVLTF | TGCGCCAGCAGCCCCCGGGGCTCTGGGGCCAACGTCCTGACTTTC
medium-sized | TRBJ2-5 | TRBV24-1 | NA | CATSDLKGVETQYF | TGTGCCACCAGTGATTTGAAAGGGGTTGAGACCCAGTACTTC
NA | TRBJ2-1 | TRBV7-6 | NA | CASSLAWGYDNEQFF | TGTGCCAGCAGCTTAGCGTGGGGTTACGACAATGAGCAGTTCTTC
NA | TRBJ1-5 | TRBV6-5 | NA | CASSYGQLNQPQHF | TGTGCCAGCAGTTATGGGCAGCTCAATCAGCCCCAGCATTTT
few | TRBJ2-3 | TRBV6-1 | TRBD2 | CASSGSGRLDTQYF | TGTGCCAGCAGCGGTAGCGGGAGATTAGATACGCAGTATTTT
few | TRBJ2-7 | TRBV5-8 | NA | CASSLGEPFLRGYEQYF | TGTGCCAGCAGCCTTGGGGAGCCATTTCTCAGAGGTTACGAGCAGTACTTC
many | TRBJ2-1 | TRBV6-4 | TRBD1 | CASSDFNRGYEQFF | TGTGCCAGCAGTGACTTTAACAGGGGTTATGAGCAGTTCTTC
many | TRBJ2-7 | TRBV5-1 | NA | CASSLARGGSEQYF | TGCGCCAGCAGCTTGGCCAGGGGGGGGAGCGAGCAGTACTTC
once | TRBJ1-2 | TRBV28 | TRBD1 | CASSPRTGGNNYGYTF | TGTGCCAGCAGTCCCCGGACAGGGGGAAACAACTATGGCTACACCTTC
NA | TRBJ2-1 | TRBV11-3 | TRBD1 | CASSLRTGYNEQFF | TGTGCCAGCAGCCTCAGGACAGGGTACAATGAGCAGTTCTTC
NA | TRBJ2-3 | TRBV10-1 | NA | CASSESGVQTDTQYF | TGCGCCAGCAGTGAGTCCGGGGTCCAGACAGATACGCAGTATTTT
many | TRBJ2-3 | TRBV5-1 | TRBD1 | CASSKTGGIGTDTQYF | TGCGCCAGCAGCAAGACAGGGGGAATAGGCACAGATACGCAGTATTTT
NA | TRBJ2-3 | TRBV6-1 | NA | CASSEGAAGSDTQYF | TGTGCCAGCAGTGAAGGGGCGGCGGGGAGCGATACGCAGTATTTT
NA | TRBJ2-7 | TRBV27 | NA | CASSLLGAGIGEQYF | TGTGCCAGCAGTTTGCTGGGGGCGGGAATAGGTGAGCAGTACTTC
many | TRBJ2-5 | TRBV28 | TRBD2 | CASSLQRGKGRETQYF | TGTGCCAGCAGTTTACAGCGGGGAAAGGGGCGGGAGACCCAGTACTTC
many | TRBJ1-4 | TRBV27 | NA | CASSSPTNDEKLFF | TGTGCCAGCAGTTCCCCGACCAATGATGAAAAACTGTTTTTT
many | TRBJ1-1 | TRBV28 | NA | CASRIVTTFQTSGNTEAFF | TGTGCCAGCAGAATCGTCACCACATTTCAGACCAGCGGGAACACTGAAGCTTTCTTT
NA | TRBJ2-6 | TRBV7-6 | NA | CASSLNTPSSGANVLTF | TGTGCCAGCAGCTTAAACACCCCCAGCTCTGGGGCCAACGTCCTGACTTTC
NA | TRBJ2-5 | TRBV7-8 | TRBD1 | CASSSPSTGGTRGTQYF | TGTGCCAGCAGCTCCCCCTCGACAGGGGGCACTCGAGGGACCCAGTACTTC
NA | TRBJ1-1 | TRBV11-2 | TRBD1 | CASSLLRQGANTEAFF | TGTGCCAGCAGCTTATTAAGGCAGGGGGCGAACACTGAAGCTTTCTTT
medium-sized | TRBJ2-7 | TRBV7-6 | TRBD1 | CASSVDRGRGRYEQYF | TGTGCCAGCAGCGTGGACAGGGGGCGCGGTAGGTACGAGCAGTACTTC
few | TRBJ1-2 | TRBV6-6 | NA | CASSYSSRVGYTF | TGTGCCAGCAGTTACTCGAGTAGGGTAGGCTACACCTTC
medium-sized | TRBJ1-5 | TRBV7-2 | NA | CASSIQGRNQPQHF | TGTGCCAGCAGCATACAGGGTCGCAATCAGCCCCAGCATTTT
once | TRBJ2-1 | TRBV27 | TRBD2 | CASSTGLAETYNEQFF | TGTGCCAGCAGTACCGGACTAGCGGAAACCTACAATGAGCAGTTCTTC
NA | TRBJ2-5 | TRBV6-1 | TRBD2 | CASSQTSIETQYF | TGTGCCAGCAGTCAGACTAGCATCGAGACCCAGTACTTC
few | TRBJ2-5 | TRBV7-2 | NA | CASSFFGEETQYF | TGTGCCAGCAGCTTTTTTGGGGAAGAGACCCAGTACTTC
NA | TRBJ2-3 | TRBV7-2 | NA | CASSLYRLAGDTQYF | TGTGCCAGCAGCCTCTACCGACTCGCCGGAGATACGCAGTATTTT
NA | TRBJ2-5 | TRBV11-2 | TRBD1 | CASNNRGERYETQYF | TGTGCCTCCAACAACAGGGGGGAGAGGTATGAGACCCAGTACTTC
NA | TRBJ2-1 | TRBV6-5 | TRBD2 | CASTRGTSGSRGSYNEQFF | TGTGCCAGCACTCGGGGGACTAGCGGGAGTAGGGGCTCCTACAATGAGCAGTTCTTC
many | TRBJ2-1 | TRBV28 | TRBD1 | CASGMVGQGPSSSYNEQFF | TGTGCCAGCGGGATGGTGGGACAGGGGCCTTCGAGCTCCTACAATGAGCAGTTCTTC
NA | TRBJ2-7 | TRBV5-1 | NA | CASSLAGLNSYEQYF | TGCGCCAGCAGCTTGGCAGGGCTGAACTCCTACGAGCAGTACTTC
NA | TRBJ2-7 | TRBV5-1 | TRBD2 | CASSFWSGNQIHEQYF | TGCGCCAGCAGCTTCTGGAGCGGGAATCAAATCCACGAGCAGTACTTC
few | TRBJ1-6 | TRBV5-1 | NA | CASSLVEGRTNSPLHF | TGCGCCAGCAGCTTGGTCGAAGGCAGAACGAATTCACCCCTCCACTTT
many | TRBJ2-3 | TRBV27 | TRBD2 | CASGTSADTQYF | TGTGCCAGCGGCACTAGCGCAGATACGCAGTATTTT
many | TRBJ2-7 | TRBV24-1 | TRBD1 | CATSDSGQGYEQYF | TGTGCCACCAGTGATTCGGGACAGGGCTACGAGCAGTACTTC
NA | TRBJ2-6 | TRBV5-1 | NA | CASSPEGGLDYSGANVLTF | TGCGCCAGCAGCCCGGAAGGGGGGCTGGATTACTCTGGGGCCAACGTCCTGACTTTC
NA | TRBJ2-3 | TRBV6-1 | NA | CASSSGATQYF | TGTGCCAGCTCTTCGGGGGCAACGCAGTATTTT
NA | TRBJ1-6 | TRBV6-1 | NA | CASSAMIIYSSYNSPLHF | TGTGCCAGCAGTGCAATGATAATTTATAGCTCCTATAATTCACCCCTCCACTTT
NA | TRBJ2-7 | TRBV10-1 | TRBD2 | CASSEYLGGGHIYNSPLHF | TGCGCCAGCAGTGAATACCTGGGGGGAGGGCATATCTATAATTCACCCCTCCACTTC
NA | TRBJ2-7 | TRBV7-3 | TRBD1 | CASSPEGTGRDEQYF | TGTGCCAGCAGCCCCGAGGGGACAGGGAGGGACGAGCAGTACTTC
NA | TRBJ2-5 | TRBV7-9 | TRBD2 | CASSLAGLAGVRETQYF | TGTGCCAGCAGCTTAGCGGGACTAGCGGGAGTAAGGGAGACCCAGTACTTC
NA | TRBJ2-1 | TRBV7-2 | NA | CASSLERQAGEQFF | TGTGCCAGCAGCTTAGAGCGGCAGGCCGGTGAGCAGTTCTTC
many | TRBJ1-4 | TRBV6-1 | NA | CASSVEGRAREKLFF | TGTGCCAGCAGTGTTGAAGGCAGGGCAAGAGAAAAACTGTTTTTT
NA | TRBJ2-7 | TRBV6-2/TRBV6-3 | TRBD2 | CASSQSGLRLYF | TGTGCCAGCAGTCAATCGGGACTACGACTGTACTTC
many | TRBJ2-7 | TRBV12-3/TRBV12-4 | TRBD2 | CASSETSGNYNEQYF | TGTGCCAGCAGTGAGACTAGCGGGAATTACAATGAGCAGTACTTC
many | TRBJ2-7 | TRBV28 | NA | CASGTSMHEQYF | TGTGCCAGTGGGACCTCAATGCACGAGCAGTACTTC
many | TRBJ2-7 | TRBV6-1 | TRBD1 | CASSRRIRQGVEQYF | TGTGCCAGCAGCAGACGTATCAGACAGGGGGTCGAGCAGTACTTC
NA | TRBJ2-4 | TRBV28 | TRBD2 | CAERGGNIQYF | TGTGCCGAGCGGGGTGGGAACATTCAGTACTTC
NA | TRBJ2-1 | TRBV7-2 | TRBD2 | CASSLAGGFYNEQFF | TGTGCCAGCAGCCTAGCGGGGGGGTTTTACAATGAGCAGTTCTTC
many | TRBJ1-1 | TRBV28 | TRBD1 | CASSLAKITGGEAFF | TGTGCCAGCAGTTTAGCGAAAATAACAGGGGGCGAAGCTTTCTTT
NA | TRBJ2-5 | TRBV6-6 | NA | CDSRPLDGETQYF | TGTGACAGCAGACCACTAGATGGAGAGACCCAGTACTTC
few | TRBJ2-5 | TRBV7-3 | NA | CASSLAGLLGETQYF | TGTGCCAGCAGCTTAGCGGGCCTTCTTGGAGAGACCCAGTACTTC